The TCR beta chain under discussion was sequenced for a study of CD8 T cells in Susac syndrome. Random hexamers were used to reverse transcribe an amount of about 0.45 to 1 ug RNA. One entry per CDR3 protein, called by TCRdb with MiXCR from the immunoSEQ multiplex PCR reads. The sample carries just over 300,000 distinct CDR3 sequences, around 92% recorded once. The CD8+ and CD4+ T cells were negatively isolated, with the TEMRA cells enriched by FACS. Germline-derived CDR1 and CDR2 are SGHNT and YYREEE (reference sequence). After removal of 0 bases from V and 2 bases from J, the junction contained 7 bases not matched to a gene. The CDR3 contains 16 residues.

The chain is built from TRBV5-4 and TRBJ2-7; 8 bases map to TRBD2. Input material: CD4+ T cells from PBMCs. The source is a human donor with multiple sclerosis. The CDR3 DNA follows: TGTGCCAGCAGCTTGGCGGGGGGGCTGACAGCCTACGAGCAGTACTTC. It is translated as CASSLAGGLTAYEQYF.